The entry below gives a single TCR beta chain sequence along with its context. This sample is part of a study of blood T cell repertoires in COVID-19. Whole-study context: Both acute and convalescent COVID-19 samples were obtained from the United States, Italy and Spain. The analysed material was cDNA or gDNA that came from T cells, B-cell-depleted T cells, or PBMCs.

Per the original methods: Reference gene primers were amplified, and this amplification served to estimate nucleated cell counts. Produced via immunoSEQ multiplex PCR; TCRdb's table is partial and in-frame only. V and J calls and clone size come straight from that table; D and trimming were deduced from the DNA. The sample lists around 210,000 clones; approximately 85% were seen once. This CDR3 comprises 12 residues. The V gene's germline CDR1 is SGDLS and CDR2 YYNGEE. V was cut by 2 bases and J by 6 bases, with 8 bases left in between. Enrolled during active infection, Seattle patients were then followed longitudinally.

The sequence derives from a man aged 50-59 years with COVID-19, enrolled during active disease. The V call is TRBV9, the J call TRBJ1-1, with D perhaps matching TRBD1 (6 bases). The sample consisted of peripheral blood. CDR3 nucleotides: TGTGCCAGCAGCGTCGAGGGGGCTGAAGCTTTCTTT. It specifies CASSVEGAEAFF.